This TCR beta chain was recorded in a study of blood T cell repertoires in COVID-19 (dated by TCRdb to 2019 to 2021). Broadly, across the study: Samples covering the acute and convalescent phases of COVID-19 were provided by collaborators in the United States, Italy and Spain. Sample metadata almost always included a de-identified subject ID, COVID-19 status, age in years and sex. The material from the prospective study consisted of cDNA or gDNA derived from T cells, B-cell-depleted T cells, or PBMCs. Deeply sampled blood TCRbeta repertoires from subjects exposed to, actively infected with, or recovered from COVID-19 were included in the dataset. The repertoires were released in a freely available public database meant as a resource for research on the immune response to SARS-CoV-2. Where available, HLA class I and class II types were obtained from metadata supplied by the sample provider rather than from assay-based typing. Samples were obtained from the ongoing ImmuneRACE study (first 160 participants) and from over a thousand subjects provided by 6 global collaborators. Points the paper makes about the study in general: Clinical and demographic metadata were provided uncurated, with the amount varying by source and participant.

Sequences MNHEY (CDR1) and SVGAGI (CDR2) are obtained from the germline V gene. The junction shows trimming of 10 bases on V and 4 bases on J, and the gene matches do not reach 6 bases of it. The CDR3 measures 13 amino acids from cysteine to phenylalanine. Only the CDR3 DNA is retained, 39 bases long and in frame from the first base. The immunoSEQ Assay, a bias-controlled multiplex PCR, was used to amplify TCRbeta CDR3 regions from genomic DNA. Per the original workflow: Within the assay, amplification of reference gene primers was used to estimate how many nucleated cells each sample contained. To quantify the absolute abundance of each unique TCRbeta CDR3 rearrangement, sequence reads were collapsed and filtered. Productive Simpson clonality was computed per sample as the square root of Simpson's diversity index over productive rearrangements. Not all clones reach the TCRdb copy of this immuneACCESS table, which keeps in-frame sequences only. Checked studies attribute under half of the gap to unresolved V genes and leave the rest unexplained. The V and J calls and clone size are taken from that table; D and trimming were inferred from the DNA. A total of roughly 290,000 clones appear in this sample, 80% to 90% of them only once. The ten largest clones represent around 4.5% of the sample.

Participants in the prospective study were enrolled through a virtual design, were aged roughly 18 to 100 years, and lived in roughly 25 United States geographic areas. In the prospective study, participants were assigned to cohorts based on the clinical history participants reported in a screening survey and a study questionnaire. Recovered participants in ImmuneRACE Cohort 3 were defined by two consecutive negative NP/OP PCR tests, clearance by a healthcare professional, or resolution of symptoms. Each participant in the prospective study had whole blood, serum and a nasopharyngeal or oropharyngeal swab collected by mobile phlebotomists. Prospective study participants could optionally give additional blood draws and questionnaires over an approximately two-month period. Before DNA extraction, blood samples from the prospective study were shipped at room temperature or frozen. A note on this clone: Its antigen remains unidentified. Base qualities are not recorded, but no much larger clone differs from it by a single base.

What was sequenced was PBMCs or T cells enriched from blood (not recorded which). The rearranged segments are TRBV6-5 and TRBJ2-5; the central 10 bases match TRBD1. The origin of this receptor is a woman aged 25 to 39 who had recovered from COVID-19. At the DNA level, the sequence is TGTGCCACCCGACAGGGGGCCCGAGAGACCCAGTACTTC. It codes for CATRQGARETQYF.